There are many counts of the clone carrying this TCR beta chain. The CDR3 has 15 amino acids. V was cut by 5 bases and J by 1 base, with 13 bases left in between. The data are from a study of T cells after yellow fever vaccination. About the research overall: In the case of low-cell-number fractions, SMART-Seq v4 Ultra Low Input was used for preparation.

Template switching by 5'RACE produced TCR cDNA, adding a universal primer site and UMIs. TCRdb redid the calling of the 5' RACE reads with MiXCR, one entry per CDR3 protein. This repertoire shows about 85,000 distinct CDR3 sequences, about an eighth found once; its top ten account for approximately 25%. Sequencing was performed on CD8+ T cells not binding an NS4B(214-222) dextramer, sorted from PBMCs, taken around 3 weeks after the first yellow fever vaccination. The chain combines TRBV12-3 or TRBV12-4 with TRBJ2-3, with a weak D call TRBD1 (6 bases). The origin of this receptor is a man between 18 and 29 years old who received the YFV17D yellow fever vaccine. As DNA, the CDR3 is TGTGCCAGCAGTAACCGGGACACCGGCACAGATACGCAGTATTTT. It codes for CASSNRDTGTDTQYF.